This TCR beta chain is from a study of blood T cell repertoires in COVID-19. For the study at large: Some COVID-19 samples were acute and others convalescent; all came from the United States, Italy and Spain. PBMCs, B-cell-depleted T cells, or T cells were the source of the cDNA or gDNA that made up the material.

Study processing details: Scientists estimated how many nucleated cells there were by amplifying reference gene primers. Assay: immunoSEQ multiplex PCR; the TCRdb copy retains only in-frame clones and omits some. V and J calls and clone size come straight from that table; D and trimming were deduced from the DNA. The profile shows 120,000 to 150,000 clones, around 82% of them singletons. Specimen: peripheral blood. This sequence was found in a human donor with acute or convalescent COVID-19. The donor label of this sample is uncertain.

CDR3 nucleotides: TGCGCCAGCAGCTCGGGACAGAACACCGGGGAGCTGTTTTTT. Its translation is CASSSGQNTGELFF. The genes are TRBV5-1 and TRBJ2-2; weak D call: TRBD1 (6 bases). CDR3 length: 14 amino acids. The V end was cut by 3 bases, the J end by 1 base, with 7 bases between. Germline V gene data show CDR1 as SGHRS and CDR2 as YFSETQ.